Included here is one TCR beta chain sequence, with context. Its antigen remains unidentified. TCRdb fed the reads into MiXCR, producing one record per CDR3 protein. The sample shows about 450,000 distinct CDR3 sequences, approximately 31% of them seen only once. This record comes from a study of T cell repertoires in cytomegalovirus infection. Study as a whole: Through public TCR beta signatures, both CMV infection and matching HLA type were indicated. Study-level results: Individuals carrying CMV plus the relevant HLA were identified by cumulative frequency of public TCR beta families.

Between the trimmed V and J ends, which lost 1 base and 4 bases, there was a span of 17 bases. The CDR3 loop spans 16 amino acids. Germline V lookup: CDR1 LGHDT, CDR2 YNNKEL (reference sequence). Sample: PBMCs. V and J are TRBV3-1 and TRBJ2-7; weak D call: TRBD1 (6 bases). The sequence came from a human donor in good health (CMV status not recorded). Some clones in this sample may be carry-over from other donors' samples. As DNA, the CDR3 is TGTGCCAGCAGCCAAGTAACAGGGAAATCTTCGTACGAGCAGTACTTC. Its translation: CASSQVTGKSSYEQYF.